This T cell receptor (beta chain) was captured in a study of shared clonotypes between healthy human individuals. This clone was seen once. Its antigen is as yet unknown. Repertoires were generated with immunoSEQ multiplex PCR, while TCRdb's copy carries only in-frame clones and drops some. The table records some 900,000 clones, around three quarters of them present only once. Study-wide results and limits: With few donors, the genetic and exposure-history diversity represented was limited.

The CDR3 length is 15 residues. The germline V gene encodes CDR1 WSHSY and CDR2 SAAADI. Unmatched junction bases numbered 4, after V lost 6 bases and J lost 2 bases. Sequenced input: memory CD4+ T cells sorted from blood. As to subset: CD45RA-negative fraction. This TCR was recovered from a man younger than 35 in good health. J is TRBJ2-3 and V is TRBV10-2, with 11 bases identical to TRBD2. This CDR3 reads CASRATSGNTDTQYF. DNA of the CDR3: TGCGCCAGCAGGGCGACTAGCGGGAACACAGATACGCAGTATTTT.